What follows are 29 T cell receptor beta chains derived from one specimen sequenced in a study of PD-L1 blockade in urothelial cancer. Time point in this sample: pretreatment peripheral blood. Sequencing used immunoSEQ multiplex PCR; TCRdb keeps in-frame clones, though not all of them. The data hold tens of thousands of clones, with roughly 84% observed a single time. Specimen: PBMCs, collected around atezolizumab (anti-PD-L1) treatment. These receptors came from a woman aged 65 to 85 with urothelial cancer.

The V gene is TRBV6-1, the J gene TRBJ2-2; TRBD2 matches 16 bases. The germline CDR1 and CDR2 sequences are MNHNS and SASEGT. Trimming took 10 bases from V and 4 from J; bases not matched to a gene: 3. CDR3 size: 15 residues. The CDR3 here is CAMGLAGGFTGELFF. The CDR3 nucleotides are TGTGCCATGGGACTAGCGGGAGGGTTCACCGGGGAGCTGTTTTTT.

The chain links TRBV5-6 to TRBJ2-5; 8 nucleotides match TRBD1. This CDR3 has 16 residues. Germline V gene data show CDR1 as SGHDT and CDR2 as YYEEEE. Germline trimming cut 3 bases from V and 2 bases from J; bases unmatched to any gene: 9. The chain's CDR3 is CASSYRTGRPQETQYF. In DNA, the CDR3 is TGTGCCAGCAGCTACAGGACAGGGAGGCCTCAAGAGACCCAGTACTTC.

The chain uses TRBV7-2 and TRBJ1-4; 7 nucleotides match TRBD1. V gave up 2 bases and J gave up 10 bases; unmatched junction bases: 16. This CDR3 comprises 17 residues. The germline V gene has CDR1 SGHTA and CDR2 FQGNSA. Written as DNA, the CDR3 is TGTGCCAGCAGCTTAAATGAGGGGACAGCCTCTAGCCGAAAACTGTTTTTT. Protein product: CASSLNEGTASSRKLFF.

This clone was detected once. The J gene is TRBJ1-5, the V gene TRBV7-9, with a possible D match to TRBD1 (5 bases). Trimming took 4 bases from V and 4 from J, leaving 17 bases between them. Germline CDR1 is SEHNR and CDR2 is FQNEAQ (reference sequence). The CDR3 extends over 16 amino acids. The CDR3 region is CASSSGHTLGNQPQHF. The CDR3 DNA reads TGTGCCAGCAGCTCCGGACACACGCTAGGAAATCAGCCCCAGCATTTT.

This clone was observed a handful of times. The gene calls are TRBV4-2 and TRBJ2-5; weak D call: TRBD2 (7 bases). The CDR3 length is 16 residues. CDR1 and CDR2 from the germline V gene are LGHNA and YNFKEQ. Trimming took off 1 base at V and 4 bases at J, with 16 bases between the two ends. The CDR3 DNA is TGTGCCAGCAGCCAAGGACGTCCGGGGGGCGGAGAGACCCAGTACTTC. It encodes CASSQGRPGGGETQYF.

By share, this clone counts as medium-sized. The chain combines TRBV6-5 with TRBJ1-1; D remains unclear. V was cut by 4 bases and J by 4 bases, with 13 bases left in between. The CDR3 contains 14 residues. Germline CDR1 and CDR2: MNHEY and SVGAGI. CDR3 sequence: CASSSPPRSTEAFF. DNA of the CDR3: TGTGCCAGCAGTTCTCCCCCCCGGAGCACTGAAGCTTTCTTT.

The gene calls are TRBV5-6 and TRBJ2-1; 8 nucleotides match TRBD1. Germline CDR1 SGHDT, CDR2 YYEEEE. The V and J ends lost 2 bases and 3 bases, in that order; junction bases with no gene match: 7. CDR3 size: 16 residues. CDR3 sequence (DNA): TGTGCCAGCAGCTTTAGGACAGGGACCGACTACAATGAGCAGTTCTTC. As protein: CASSFRTGTDYNEQFF.

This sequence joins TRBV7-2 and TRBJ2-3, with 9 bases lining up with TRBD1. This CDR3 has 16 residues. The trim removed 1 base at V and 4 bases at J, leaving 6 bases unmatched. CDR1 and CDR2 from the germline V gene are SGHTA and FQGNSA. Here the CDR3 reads CASSLDSRQGADTQYF. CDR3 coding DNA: TGTGCCAGCAGCTTAGATTCCCGACAGGGGGCAGATACGCAGTATTTT.

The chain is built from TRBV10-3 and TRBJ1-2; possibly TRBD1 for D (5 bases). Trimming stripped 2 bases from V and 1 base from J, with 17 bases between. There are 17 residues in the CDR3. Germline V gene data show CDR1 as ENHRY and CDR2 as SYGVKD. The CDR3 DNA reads TGTGCCATCAGTGAGGGTTTCGTGACAGCTTATAACTATGGCTACACCTTC. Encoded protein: CAISEGFVTAYNYGYTF.

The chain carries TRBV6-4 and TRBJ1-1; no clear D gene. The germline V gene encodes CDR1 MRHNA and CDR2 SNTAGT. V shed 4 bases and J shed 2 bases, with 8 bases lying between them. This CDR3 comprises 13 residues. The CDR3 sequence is CASSVRENTEAFF. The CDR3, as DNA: TGTGCCAGCAGTGTGAGGGAAAACACTGAAGCTTTCTTT.

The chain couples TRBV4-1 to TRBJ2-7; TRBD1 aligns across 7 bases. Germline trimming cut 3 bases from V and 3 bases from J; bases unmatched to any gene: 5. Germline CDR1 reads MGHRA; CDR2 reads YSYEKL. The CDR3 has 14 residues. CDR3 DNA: TGCGCCAGCAGCCAGCAGCAGGGGGACTACGAGCAGTACTTC. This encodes CASSQQQGDYEQYF.

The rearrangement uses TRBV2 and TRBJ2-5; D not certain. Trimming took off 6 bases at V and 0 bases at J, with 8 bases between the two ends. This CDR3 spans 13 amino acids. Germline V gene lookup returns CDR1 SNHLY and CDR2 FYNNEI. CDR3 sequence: CASRSPYQETQYF. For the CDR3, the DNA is TGTGCCAGCAGGAGCCCGTACCAAGAGACCCAGTACTTC.

CDR3 sequence (DNA): TGCGCCAGCAGCTTGGGACAGGAGGCAGATACGCAGTATTTT. Its protein product is CASSLGQEADTQYF. The rearrangement uses TRBV5-1 and TRBJ2-3; perhaps TRBD1 as D (6 bases). This CDR3 has 14 residues. Germline V gene lookup returns CDR1 SGHRS and CDR2 YFSETQ. Trimming removed 0 bases at V and 4 bases at J, with 9 bases between.

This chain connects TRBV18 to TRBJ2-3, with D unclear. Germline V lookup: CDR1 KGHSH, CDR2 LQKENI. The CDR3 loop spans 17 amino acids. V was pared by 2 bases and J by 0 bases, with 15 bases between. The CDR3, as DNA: TGTGCCAGCTCACCAGGTCCGGTACCCTCTAGCACAGATACGCAGTATTTT. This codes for CASSPGPVPSSTDTQYF.

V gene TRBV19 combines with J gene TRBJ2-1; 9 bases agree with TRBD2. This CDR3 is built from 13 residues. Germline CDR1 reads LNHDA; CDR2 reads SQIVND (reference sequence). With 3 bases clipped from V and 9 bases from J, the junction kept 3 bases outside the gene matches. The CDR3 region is CASSMAGGGEQFF. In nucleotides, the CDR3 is TGTGCCAGTAGTATGGCGGGAGGGGGTGAGCAGTTCTTC. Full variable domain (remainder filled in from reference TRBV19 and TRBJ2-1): DGGITQSPKYLFRKEGQNVTLSCEQNLNHDAMYWYRQDPGQGLRLIYYSQIVNDFQKGDIAEGYSVSREKKESFPLTVTSAQKNPTAFYLCASSMAGGGEQFFGPGTRLTVL.

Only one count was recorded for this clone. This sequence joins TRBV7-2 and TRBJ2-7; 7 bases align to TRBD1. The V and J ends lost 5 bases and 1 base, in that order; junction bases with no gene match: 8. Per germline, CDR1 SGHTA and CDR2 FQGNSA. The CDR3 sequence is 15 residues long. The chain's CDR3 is CASSRNPTGSYEQYF. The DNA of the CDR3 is TGTGCCAGCAGCCGAAACCCGACAGGGTCCTACGAGCAGTACTTC.

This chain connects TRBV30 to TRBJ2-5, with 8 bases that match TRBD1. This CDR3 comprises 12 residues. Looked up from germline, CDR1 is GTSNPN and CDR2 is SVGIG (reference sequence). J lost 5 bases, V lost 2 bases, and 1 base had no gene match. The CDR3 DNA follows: TGTGCCTGGAGTAGGGACAGGGAGACCCAGTACTTC. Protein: CAWSRDRETQYF.

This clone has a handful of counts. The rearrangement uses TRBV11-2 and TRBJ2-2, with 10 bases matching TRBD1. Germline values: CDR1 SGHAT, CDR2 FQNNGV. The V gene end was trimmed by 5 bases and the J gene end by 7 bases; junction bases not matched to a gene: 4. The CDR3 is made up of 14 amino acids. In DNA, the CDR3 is TGTGCCAGCAGCCCGGGACAGGGGATCGGGGAGCTGTTTTTT. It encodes CASSPGQGIGELFF.

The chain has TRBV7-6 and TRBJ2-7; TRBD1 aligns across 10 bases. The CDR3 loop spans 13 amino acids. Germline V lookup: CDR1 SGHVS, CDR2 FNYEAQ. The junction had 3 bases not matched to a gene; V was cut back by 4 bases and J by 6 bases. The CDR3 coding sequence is TGTGCCAGCAGCTGGGACAGGGGAGCCGAGCAGTACTTC. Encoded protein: CASSWDRGAEQYF.

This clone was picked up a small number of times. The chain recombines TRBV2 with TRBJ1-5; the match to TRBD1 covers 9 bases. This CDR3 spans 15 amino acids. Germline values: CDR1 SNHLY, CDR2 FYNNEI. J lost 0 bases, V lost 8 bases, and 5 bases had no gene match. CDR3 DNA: TGTGCCAGCGGACAGGGGAGACATAGCAATCAGCCCCAGCATTTT. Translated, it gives CASGQGRHSNQPQHF. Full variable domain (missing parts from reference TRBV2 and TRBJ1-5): EPEVTQTPSHQVTQMGQEVILRCVPISNHLYFYWYRQILGQKVEFLVSFYNNEISEKSEIFDDQFSVERPDGSNFTLKIRSTKLEDSAMYFCASGQGRHSNQPQHFGDGTRLSIL.

The CDR3: CASSYHRASTDTQYF. The CDR3 DNA follows: TGTGCCAGCAGCTACCACAGGGCTAGCACAGATACGCAGTATTTT. The V call is TRBV27, the J call TRBJ2-3; D might be TRBD1 (6 bases). The ends were cut back, 6 bases at V and 0 bases at J, with 13 bases in the middle. The germline CDR1 and CDR2 sequences are MNHEY and SMNVEV (reference sequence). This CDR3 has 15 amino acids.

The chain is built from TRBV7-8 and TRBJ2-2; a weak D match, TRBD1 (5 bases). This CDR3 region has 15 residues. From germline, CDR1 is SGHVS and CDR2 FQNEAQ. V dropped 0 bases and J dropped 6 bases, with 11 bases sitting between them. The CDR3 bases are TGTGCCAGCAGCTTAGCGCTGGCAGGGTCCGGGGAGCTGTTTTTT. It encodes CASSLALAGSGELFF.

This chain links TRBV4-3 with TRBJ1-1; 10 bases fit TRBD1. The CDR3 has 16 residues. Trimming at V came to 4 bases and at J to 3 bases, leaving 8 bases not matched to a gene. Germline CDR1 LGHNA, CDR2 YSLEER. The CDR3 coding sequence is TGCGCCAGCAGCCTAATTCGGGACAGGGGATACACTGAAGCTTTCTTT. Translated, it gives CASSLIRDRGYTEAFF.

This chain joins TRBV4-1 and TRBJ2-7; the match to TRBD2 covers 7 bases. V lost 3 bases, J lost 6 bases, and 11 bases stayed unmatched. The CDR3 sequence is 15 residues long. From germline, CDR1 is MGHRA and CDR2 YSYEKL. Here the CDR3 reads CASSQHAGDSPEQYF. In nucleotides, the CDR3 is TGCGCCAGCAGCCAGCACGCGGGAGACAGCCCCGAGCAGTACTTC.

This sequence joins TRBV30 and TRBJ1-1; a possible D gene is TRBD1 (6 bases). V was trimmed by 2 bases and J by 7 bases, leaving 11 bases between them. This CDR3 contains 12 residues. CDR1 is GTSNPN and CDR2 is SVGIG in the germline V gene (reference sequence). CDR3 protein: CAWSRGQLEAFF. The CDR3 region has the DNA TGTGCCTGGAGTAGAGGACAGCTTGAAGCTTTCTTT. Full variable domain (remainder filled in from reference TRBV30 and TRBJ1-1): SQTIHQWPATLVQPVGSPLSLECTVEGTSNPNLYWYRQAAGRGLQLLFYSVGIGQISSEVPQNLSASRPQDRQFILSSKKLLLSDSGFYLCAWSRGQLEAFFGQGTRLTVV.

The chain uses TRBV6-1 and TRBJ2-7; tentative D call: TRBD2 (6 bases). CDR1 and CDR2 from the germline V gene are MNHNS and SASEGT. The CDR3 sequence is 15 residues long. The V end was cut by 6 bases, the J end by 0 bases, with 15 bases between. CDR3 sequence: CASSAGTYSSYEQYF. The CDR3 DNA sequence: TGTGCCAGCAGCGCCGGGACTTATAGCTCCTACGAGCAGTACTTC.

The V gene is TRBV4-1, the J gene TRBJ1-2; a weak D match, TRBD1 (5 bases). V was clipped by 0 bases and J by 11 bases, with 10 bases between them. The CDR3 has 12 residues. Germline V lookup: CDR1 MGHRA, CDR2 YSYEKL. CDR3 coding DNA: TGCGCCAGCAGCCAAGATGGGGCCAGGTACACCTTC. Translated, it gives CASSQDGARYTF.

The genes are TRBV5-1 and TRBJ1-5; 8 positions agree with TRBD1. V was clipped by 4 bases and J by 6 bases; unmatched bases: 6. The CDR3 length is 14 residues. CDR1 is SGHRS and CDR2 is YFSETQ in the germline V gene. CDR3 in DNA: TGCGCCAGCAGCCCGACAGGGGCAGGTCAGCCCCAGCATTTT. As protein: CASSPTGAGQPQHF.

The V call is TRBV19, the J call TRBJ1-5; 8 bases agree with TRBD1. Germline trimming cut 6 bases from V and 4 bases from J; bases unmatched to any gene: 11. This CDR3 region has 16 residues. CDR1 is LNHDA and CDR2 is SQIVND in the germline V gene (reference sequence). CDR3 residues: CASRRPGGEMNQPQHF. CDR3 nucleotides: TGTGCCAGTAGACGACCAGGGGGCGAGATGAATCAGCCCCAGCATTTT.